A selection of T cell receptor beta chains follows, all from one sample in a study of blood T cell repertoires in COVID-19. The assay was immunoSEQ multiplex PCR, and TCRdb's table has in-frame clones only and misses some. The sample has some 350,000 clones; over 75% are singletons. Sequencing was done on a sample of PBMCs or T cells enriched from blood (not recorded which). The source of these receptors is a man younger than 35 who had recovered from COVID-19. Both conserved end residues are part of each CDR3. Each record gives: J gene, clone size, V gene, D gene, CDR3 DNA, CDR3 protein. D genes are given only for firm matches. Where a row states a size, it is once, few, many or the class of an expanded clone; other rows omit it.

J gene: TRBJ2-2
clone size: NA
V gene: TRBV6-5
D gene: TRBD1
CDR3 DNA: TGTGCCAGCAGTTATGGGACAGGGGGATTGTTAGGGGAGCTGTTTTTT
CDR3 protein: CASSYGTGGLLGELFF

J gene: TRBJ2-3
clone size: NA
V gene: TRBV11-2
D gene: NA
CDR3 DNA: TGTGCCAGCAGCTTAGTAACAGTGGGTATTGGCACAGATACGCAGTATTTT
CDR3 protein: CASSLVTVGIGTDTQYF

J gene: TRBJ1-1
clone size: few
V gene: TRBV28
D gene: NA
CDR3 DNA: TGTGCCAGCGGTGGATGGGGAGAGGCTTTCTTT
CDR3 protein: CASGGWGEAFF

J gene: TRBJ1-5
clone size: NA
V gene: TRBV28
D gene: NA
CDR3 DNA: TGTGCCAGCAGTTTACCCGGGGTCAGCAATCAGCCCCAGCATTTT
CDR3 protein: CASSLPGVSNQPQHF

J gene: TRBJ2-7
clone size: NA
V gene: TRBV11-2
D gene: NA
CDR3 DNA: TGTGCCAGCAGCCAGACTATCTCTAGTACGATTCAGTACTTC
CDR3 protein: CASSQTISSTIQYF

J gene: TRBJ1-3
clone size: few
V gene: TRBV9
D gene: NA
CDR3 DNA: TGTGCCAGCAGTGTTGACAGCCAAAGCACCATATATTTT
CDR3 protein: CASSVDSQSTIYF

J gene: TRBJ2-7
clone size: NA
V gene: TRBV5-5
D gene: NA
CDR3 DNA: TGTGCCAGCAGCTGGGCTCTTGTAGGACTCACCTACGAGCAGTACTTC
CDR3 protein: CASSWALVGLTYEQYF

J gene: TRBJ1-4
clone size: NA
V gene: TRBV11-3
D gene: TRBD1
CDR3 DNA: TGTGCCAGCAGCAAAGGGGGCGCGGGTGAAAAACTGTTTTTT
CDR3 protein: CASSKGGAGEKLFF

J gene: TRBJ2-1
clone size: NA
V gene: TRBV20-1
D gene: NA
CDR3 DNA: TGCAGTGCTAGTCCTAGATCCAGTGAGCAGTTCTTC
CDR3 protein: CSASPRSSEQFF

J gene: TRBJ2-3
clone size: NA
V gene: TRBV14
D gene: TRBD2
CDR3 DNA: TGTGCCAGCAGCCTGCTAGGTGTAGCGGGGTCGCAGTATTTT
CDR3 protein: CASSLLGVAGSQYF

J gene: TRBJ2-5
clone size: NA
V gene: TRBV9
D gene: NA
CDR3 DNA: TGTGCCAGCAGCGTAGAAAGGGGAACGCAGACCCAGTACTTC
CDR3 protein: CASSVERGTQTQYF

J gene: TRBJ1-2
clone size: NA
V gene: TRBV14
D gene: NA
CDR3 DNA: TGTGCCAGCAGCCCCCGACGGCAGGCCTATGGCTACACCTTC
CDR3 protein: CASSPRRQAYGYTF

J gene: TRBJ1-2
clone size: NA
V gene: TRBV7-2
D gene: TRBD1
CDR3 DNA: TGTGCCAGCAGCTTATTGGGACAGGGGGCTCTGGATGGCTACACCTTC
CDR3 protein: CASSLLGQGALDGYTF

J gene: TRBJ2-1
clone size: NA
V gene: TRBV2
D gene: TRBD2
CDR3 DNA: TGTGCCAGCAAGACTAGCGGTTTCTCCTACAATGAGCAGTTCTTC
CDR3 protein: CASKTSGFSYNEQFF

J gene: TRBJ1-2
clone size: NA
V gene: TRBV5-6
D gene: NA
CDR3 DNA: TGTGCCAGCAGCTTTCCCACAGACCAGGGGCACTATGGCTACACCTTC
CDR3 protein: CASSFPTDQGHYGYTF

J gene: TRBJ1-1
clone size: once
V gene: TRBV2
D gene: NA
CDR3 DNA: TGTGCCAGCAGTGAACTCCCGAACACTGAAGCTTTCTTT
CDR3 protein: CASSELPNTEAFF

J gene: TRBJ2-3
clone size: NA
V gene: TRBV7-9
D gene: TRBD2
CDR3 DNA: TGTGCCAGCAGCTTAGAGCTAGCGGGCACAGATACGCAGTATTTT
CDR3 protein: CASSLELAGTDTQYF

J gene: TRBJ1-5
clone size: NA
V gene: TRBV12-5
D gene: NA
CDR3 DNA: TGTGCTAGTGGTTTGGGGAAGAGGACACTCAATCAGCCCCAGCATTTT
CDR3 protein: CASGLGKRTLNQPQHF

J gene: TRBJ1-1
clone size: NA
V gene: TRBV24-1
D gene: NA
CDR3 DNA: TGTGCCACCAGTGACGGGCGGGGGGGTACAACTTTCTTT
CDR3 protein: CATSDGRGGTTFF

J gene: TRBJ2-1
clone size: once
V gene: TRBV5-1
D gene: TRBD1
CDR3 DNA: TGCGCCAGCAGCTTAGCTCGGACAGGGAGAGATGAGCAGTTCTTC
CDR3 protein: CASSLARTGRDEQFF

J gene: TRBJ1-3
clone size: NA
V gene: TRBV12-2
D gene: NA
CDR3 DNA: TGTGCAAGTCGCTTCTATACCGGGACTGGAAACACCATATATTTT
CDR3 protein: CASRFYTGTGNTIYF

J gene: TRBJ1-1
clone size: NA
V gene: TRBV6-5
D gene: NA
CDR3 DNA: TGTGCCACCTTATCAGGCACTGAAGCTTTCTTT
CDR3 protein: CATLSGTEAFF

J gene: TRBJ2-2
clone size: NA
V gene: TRBV5-1
D gene: TRBD1
CDR3 DNA: TGCGCCAGCAGCCGGAACCCAGGGGGCGATGGCACCGGGGAGCTGTTTTTT
CDR3 protein: CASSRNPGGDGTGELFF

J gene: TRBJ2-3
clone size: NA
V gene: TRBV11-2
D gene: NA
CDR3 DNA: TGTGCCAGCAGCCCCAGAGGCCGCACAGATACGCAGTATTTT
CDR3 protein: CASSPRGRTDTQYF

J gene: TRBJ1-1
clone size: NA
V gene: TRBV9
D gene: NA
CDR3 DNA: TGTGCCAGCAGCGTTGGCGGGGGGCTCATTAACACTGAAGCTTTCTTT
CDR3 protein: CASSVGGGLINTEAFF

J gene: TRBJ1-2
clone size: NA
V gene: TRBV20-1
D gene: NA
CDR3 DNA: TGCAGTGCTAGTGGCACCTATTCGACTAACTATGGCTACACCTTC
CDR3 protein: CSASGTYSTNYGYTF

J gene: TRBJ2-7
clone size: few
V gene: TRBV19
D gene: TRBD1
CDR3 DNA: TGTGCCAGTAGTAAAGGGGACAGTACGTACGAGCAGTACTTC
CDR3 protein: CASSKGDSTYEQYF